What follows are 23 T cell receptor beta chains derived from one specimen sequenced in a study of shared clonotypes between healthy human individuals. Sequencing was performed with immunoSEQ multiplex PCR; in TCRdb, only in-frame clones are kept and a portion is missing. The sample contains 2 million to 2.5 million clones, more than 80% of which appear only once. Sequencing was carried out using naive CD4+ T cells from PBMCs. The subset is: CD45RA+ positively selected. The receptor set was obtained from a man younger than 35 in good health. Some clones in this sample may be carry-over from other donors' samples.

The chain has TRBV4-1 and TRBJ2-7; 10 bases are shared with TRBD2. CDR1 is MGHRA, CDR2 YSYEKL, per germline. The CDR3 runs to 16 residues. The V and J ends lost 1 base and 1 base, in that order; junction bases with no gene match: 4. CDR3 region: CASSQVAGGRSYEQYF. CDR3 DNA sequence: TGCGCCAGCAGCCAAGTAGCGGGGGGCCGGTCCTACGAGCAGTACTTC.

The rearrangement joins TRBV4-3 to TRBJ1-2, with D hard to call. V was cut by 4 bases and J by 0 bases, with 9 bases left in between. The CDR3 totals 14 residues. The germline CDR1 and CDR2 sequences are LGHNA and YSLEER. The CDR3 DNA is TGCGCCAGCAGCCGGGGTAGGGCTAACTATGGCTACACCTTC. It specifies CASSRGRANYGYTF.

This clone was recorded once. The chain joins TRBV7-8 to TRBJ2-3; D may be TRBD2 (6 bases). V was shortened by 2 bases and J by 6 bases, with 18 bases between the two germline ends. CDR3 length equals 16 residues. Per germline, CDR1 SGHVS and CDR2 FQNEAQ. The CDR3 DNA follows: TGTGCCAGCAGCTTATCTCCGGGACTCCGAGGGGATACGCAGTATTTT. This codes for CASSLSPGLRGDTQYF.

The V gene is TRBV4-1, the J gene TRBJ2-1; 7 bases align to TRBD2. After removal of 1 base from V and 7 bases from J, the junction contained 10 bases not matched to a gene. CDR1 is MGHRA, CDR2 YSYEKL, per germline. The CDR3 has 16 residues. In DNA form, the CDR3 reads TGCGCCAGCAGCCAAGTAAAACGGGAGGTATATAATGAGCAGTTCTTC. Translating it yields CASSQVKREVYNEQFF.

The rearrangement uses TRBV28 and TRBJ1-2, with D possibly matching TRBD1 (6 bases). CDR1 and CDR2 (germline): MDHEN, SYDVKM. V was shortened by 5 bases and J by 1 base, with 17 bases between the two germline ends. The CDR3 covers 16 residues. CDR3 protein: CASSPLRGKVNYGYTF. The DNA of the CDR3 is TGTGCCAGCAGTCCCCTAAGGGGGAAAGTTAACTATGGCTACACCTTC.

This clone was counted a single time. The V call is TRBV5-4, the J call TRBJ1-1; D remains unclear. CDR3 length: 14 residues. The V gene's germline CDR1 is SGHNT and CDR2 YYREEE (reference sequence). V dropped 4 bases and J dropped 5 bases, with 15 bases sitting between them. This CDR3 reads CASSPPLSGTEAFF. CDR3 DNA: TGTGCCAGCAGCCCCCCGTTATCGGGGACTGAAGCTTTCTTT. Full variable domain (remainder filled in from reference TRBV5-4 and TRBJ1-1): ETGVTQSPTHLIKTRGQQVTLRCSSQSGHNTVSWYQQALGQGPQFIFQYYREEENGRGNFPPRFSGLQFPNYSSELNVNALELDDSALYLCASSPPLSGTEAFFGQGTRLTVV.

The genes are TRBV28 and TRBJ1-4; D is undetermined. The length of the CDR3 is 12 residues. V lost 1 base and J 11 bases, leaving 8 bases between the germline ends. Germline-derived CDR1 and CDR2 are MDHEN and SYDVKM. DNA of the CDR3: TGTGCCAGCAGTTTATTGTCCAGGAAACTGTTTTTT. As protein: CASSLLSRKLFF.

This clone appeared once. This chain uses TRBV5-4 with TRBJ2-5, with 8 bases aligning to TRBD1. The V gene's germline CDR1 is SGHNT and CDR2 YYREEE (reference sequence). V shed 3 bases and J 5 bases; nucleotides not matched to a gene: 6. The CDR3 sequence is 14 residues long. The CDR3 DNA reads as TGTGCCAGCAGCTCAAACGACAGGGGTGAGACCCAGTACTTC. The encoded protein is CASSSNDRGETQYF.

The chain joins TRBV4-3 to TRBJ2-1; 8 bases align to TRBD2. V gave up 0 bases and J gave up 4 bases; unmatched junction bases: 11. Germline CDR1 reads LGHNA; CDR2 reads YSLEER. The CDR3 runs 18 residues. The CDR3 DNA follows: TGCGCCAGCAGCCAAGATCTTCCGGCCCCGGGGGGGTACAATGAGCAGTTCTTC. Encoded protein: CASSQDLPAPGGYNEQFF.

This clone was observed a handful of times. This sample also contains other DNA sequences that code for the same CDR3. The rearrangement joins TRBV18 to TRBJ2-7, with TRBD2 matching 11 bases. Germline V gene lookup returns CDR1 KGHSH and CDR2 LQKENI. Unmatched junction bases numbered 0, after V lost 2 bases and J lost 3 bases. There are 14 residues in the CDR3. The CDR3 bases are TGTGCCAGCTCACCAGGGACTAGCGGCTACGAGCAGTACTTC. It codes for CASSPGTSGYEQYF.

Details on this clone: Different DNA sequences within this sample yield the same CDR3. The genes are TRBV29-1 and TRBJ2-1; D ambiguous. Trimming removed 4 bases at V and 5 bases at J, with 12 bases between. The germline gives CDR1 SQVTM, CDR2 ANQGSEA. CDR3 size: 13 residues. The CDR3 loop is CSVANILNNEQFF. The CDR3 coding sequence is TGCAGCGTTGCTAACATTCTTAACAATGAGCAGTTCTTC.

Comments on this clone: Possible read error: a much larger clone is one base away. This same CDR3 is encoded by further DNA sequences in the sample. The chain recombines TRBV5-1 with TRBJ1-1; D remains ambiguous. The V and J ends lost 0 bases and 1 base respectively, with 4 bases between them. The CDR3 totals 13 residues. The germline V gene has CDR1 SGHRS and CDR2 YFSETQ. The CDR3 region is CASSLGKNTEAFF. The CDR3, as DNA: TGCGCCAGCAGCTTGGGAAAGAACACTGAAGCTTTCTTT. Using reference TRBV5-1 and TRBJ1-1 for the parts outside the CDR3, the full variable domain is KAGVTQTPRYLIKTRGQQVTLSCSPISGHRSVSWYQQTPGQGLQFLFEYFSETQRNKGNFPGRFSGRQFSNSRSEMNVSTLELGDSALYLCASSLGKNTEAFFGQGTRLTVV.

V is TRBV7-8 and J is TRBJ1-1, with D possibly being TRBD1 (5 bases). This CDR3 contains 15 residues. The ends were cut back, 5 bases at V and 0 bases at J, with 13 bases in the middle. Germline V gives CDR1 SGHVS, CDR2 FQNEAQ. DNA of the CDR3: TGTGCCAGCAGCGAAAACAGGCTAATGAACACTGAAGCTTTCTTT. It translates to CASSENRLMNTEAFF.

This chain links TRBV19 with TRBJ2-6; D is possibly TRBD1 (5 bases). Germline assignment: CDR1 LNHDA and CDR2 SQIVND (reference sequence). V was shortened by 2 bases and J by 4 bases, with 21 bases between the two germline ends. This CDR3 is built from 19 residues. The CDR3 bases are TGTGCCAGTAGTATACAGGGAAGCCCCCTCTCAGGAGGGGCCAACGTCCTGACTTTC. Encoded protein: CASSIQGSPLSGGANVLTF. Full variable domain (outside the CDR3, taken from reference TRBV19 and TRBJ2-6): DGGITQSPKYLFRKEGQNVTLSCEQNLNHDAMYWYRQDPGQGLRLIYYSQIVNDFQKGDIAEGYSVSREKKESFPLTVTSAQKNPTAFYLCASSIQGSPLSGGANVLTFGAGSRLTVL.

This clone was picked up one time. CDR3 sequence: CASSPSGTSGEQYF. The CDR3 DNA reads TGTGCCAGCAGCCCGTCGGGGACTAGCGGCGAGCAGTACTTC. V usage is TRBV7-9 and J usage is TRBJ2-7, with 11 bases identical to TRBD2. The junction had 6 bases not matched to a gene; V was cut back by 5 bases and J by 6 bases. The CDR3 runs to 14 residues. Germline V gene sequence: CDR1 SEHNR, CDR2 FQNEAQ (reference sequence).

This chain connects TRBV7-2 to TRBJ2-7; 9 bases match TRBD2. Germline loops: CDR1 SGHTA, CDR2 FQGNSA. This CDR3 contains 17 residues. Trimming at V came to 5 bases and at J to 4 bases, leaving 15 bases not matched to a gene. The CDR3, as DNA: TGTGCCAGCAGCGGGCATAGCGGGAGTCCGGTTTTGTACGAGCAGTACTTC. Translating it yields CASSGHSGSPVLYEQYF.

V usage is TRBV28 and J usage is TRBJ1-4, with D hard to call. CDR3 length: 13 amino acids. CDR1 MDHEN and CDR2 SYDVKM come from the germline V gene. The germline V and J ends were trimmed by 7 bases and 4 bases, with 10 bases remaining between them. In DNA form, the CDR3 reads TGTGCCAGCATGATCGGGTTTAATGAAAAACTGTTTTTT. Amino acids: CASMIGFNEKLFF.

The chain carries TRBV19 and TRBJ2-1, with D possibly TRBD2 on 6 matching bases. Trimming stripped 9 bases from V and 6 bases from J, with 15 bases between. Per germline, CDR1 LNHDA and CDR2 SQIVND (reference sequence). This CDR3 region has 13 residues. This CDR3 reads CASKGTYPNEQFF. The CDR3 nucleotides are TGTGCCAGCAAAGGGACTTACCCCAATGAGCAGTTCTTC.

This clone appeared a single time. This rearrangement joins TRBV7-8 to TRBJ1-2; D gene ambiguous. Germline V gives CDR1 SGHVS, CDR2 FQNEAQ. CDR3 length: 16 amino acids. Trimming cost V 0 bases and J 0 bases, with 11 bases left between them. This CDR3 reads CASSLARVPTNYGYTF. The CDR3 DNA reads TGTGCCAGCAGCTTAGCGCGGGTACCAACTAACTATGGCTACACCTTC.

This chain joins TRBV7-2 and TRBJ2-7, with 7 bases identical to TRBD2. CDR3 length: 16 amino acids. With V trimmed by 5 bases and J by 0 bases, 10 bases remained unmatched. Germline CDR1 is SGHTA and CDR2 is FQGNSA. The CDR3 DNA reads TGTGCCAGCAGCCCCCAGGGCGGGAGACCCTCCTACGAGCAGTACTTC. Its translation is CASSPQGGRPSYEQYF.

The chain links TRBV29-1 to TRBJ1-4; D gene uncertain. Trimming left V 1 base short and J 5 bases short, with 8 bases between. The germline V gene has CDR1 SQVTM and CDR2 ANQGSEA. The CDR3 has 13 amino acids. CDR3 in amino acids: CSVEVRANEKLFF. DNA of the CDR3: TGCAGCGTTGAAGTCCGGGCGAATGAAAAACTGTTTTTT.

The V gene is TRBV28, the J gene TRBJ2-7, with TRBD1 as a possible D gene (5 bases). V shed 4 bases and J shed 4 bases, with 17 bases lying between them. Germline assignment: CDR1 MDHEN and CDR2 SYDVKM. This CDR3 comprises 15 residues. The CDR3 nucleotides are TGTGCCAGCAGTTCACTCGGACAACAGCAGTACGAGCAGTACTTC. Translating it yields CASSSLGQQQYEQYF.

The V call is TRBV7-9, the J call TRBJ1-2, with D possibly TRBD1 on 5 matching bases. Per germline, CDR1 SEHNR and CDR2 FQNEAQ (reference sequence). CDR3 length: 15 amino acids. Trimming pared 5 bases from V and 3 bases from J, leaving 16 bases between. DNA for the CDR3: TGTGCCAGCAGCCTTAGAACCGGGACGGACTATGGCTACACCTTC. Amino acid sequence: CASSLRTGTDYGYTF.